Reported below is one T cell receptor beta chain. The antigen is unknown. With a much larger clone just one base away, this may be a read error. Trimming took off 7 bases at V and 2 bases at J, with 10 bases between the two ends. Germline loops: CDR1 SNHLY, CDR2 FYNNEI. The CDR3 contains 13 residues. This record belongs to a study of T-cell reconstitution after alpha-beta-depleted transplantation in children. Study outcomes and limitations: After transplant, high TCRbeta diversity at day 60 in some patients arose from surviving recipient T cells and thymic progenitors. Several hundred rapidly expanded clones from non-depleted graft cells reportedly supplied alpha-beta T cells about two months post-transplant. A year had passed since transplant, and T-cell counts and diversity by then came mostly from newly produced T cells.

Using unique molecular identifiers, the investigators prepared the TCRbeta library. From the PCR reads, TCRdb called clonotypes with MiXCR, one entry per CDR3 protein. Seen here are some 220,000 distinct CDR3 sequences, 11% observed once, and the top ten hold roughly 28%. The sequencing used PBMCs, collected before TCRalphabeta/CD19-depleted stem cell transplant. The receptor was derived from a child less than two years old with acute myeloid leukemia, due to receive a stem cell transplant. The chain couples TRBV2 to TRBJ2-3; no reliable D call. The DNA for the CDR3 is TGTGCCAGCACAATAAATCCCACAGATACGCAGTATTTT. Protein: CASTINPTDTQYF.